The entry below describes one T cell receptor beta chain. Its antigen is undetermined. The data are from a study of glioma-infiltrating T cells. Study-wide findings and caveats: Non-neoplastic patients had below-expected tissue-blood divergence, while all gliomas exceeded expectation. Very few CDR3 sequences were shared between tissue and blood.

Amplification of TCR alpha and beta CDR3 regions from RNA used iRepertoire nested multiplex PCR. One entry per CDR3 protein results from TCRdb running MiXCR on the multiplex PCR reads. The sample has about 140,000 distinct CDR3 sequences, about two fifths seen once; the top ten hold about a fifth. The CDR3 sequence is 13 residues long. Per the germline V gene, CDR1 is SGHTA and CDR2 is FQGTGA. The ends were cut back, 4 bases at V and 4 bases at J, with 8 bases in the middle. The genes are TRBV7-3 and TRBJ1-3; D may be TRBD1 (6 bases). Sequencing input: glioma tissue, nonneoplastic brain tissue, or PBMCs (not recorded which). The sequence came from a human donor with low-grade glioma or glioblastoma, undergoing nonglioma brain surgery, or in good health (not recorded which). In nucleotides, the CDR3 is TGTGCCAGCAGCTCCGGACAGGGAAACACCATATATTTT. Protein: CASSSGQGNTIYF.